This T cell receptor (beta chain) is drawn from a study of blood T cell repertoires in COVID-19. Study-wide context: T cells, B-cell-depleted T cells, or PBMCs provided the cDNA or gDNA that served as material.

The CDR3 contains 15 residues. Germline V CDR1 and CDR2: SGHTA, FQGTGA. The V gene lost 5 bases and the J gene lost 0 bases, with 11 bases spanning the gap. Per the study methods: Amplified reference gene primers provided the basis for estimating nucleated cell counts. Clones were sequenced by immunoSEQ multiplex PCR, and TCRdb holds only the in-frame ones, with some missing. V, J and clone size are taken as reported in that table, and D and trimming were inferred from the DNA itself. The sample yields approximately 390,000 clones, 90% seen once. The sequence was collected from a young man with active or convalescent COVID-19. The chain recombines TRBV7-3 with TRBJ1-3; D uncertain. The sequenced sample was peripheral blood. The CDR3 loop reads CASSPAGSSGNTIYF. The CDR3, as DNA: TGTGCCAGCAGCCCGGCCGGGAGCTCTGGAAACACCATATATTTT.